This TCR beta chain originates from a study of shared clonotypes between healthy human individuals. Overall study context: Three CD4 naive, three CD4 memory, two CD8 naive and one CD8 memory plate were used per donor.

CDR1 and CDR2 from the germline V gene are SGHAT and FQNNGV. Trimming left V 2 bases short and J 5 bases short, with 8 bases between. The CDR3 is 13 amino acids. General study findings and limits: When naive CD4 clonotypes were compared across a handful of donors, 5% to 5.5% were shared.

This table comes from immunoSEQ multiplex PCR, and its TCRdb copy is limited to in-frame clones, with some not included. Of a few million clones in the sample, around 95% were seen once. Notes on this clone: No antigen is known for it.

Sequencing used naive CD4+ T cells sorted from blood. As to subset: CD45RA+ positively selected. The rearrangement links TRBV11-2 to TRBJ2-3; D is possibly TRBD2 (5 bases). The TCR originated in a young man in good health. CDR3 protein: CASSLSSGDTQYF. Written as DNA, the CDR3 is TGTGCCAGCAGCTTATCGAGCGGAGATACGCAGTATTTT.